These 30 T cell receptor beta chains were sequenced from one sample in a study of blood T cell repertoires in COVID-19 (TCRdb year 2020). The method was the immunoSEQ multiplex PCR assay. In TCRdb, the immuneACCESS table is reduced to in-frame sequences with V and J assigned. These tables do not hold every clone; where another copy was compared, an unresolved V gene accounts for under half, and the others remain unexplained. This sample comprises some 300,000 clones, roughly 86% of them detected only once. The ten top clones hold roughly a tenth of the sample. The material sequenced was PBMCs or T cells enriched from blood (not recorded which). These receptors originate from a woman younger than 45 who had recovered from COVID-19.

The V gene is TRBV5-4, the J gene TRBJ1-1, with unresolved D. The V gene's germline CDR1 is SGHNT and CDR2 YYREEE (reference sequence). CDR3 length equals 15 residues. The V end was cut by 0 bases, the J end by 1 base, with 10 bases between. Here the CDR3 reads CASSLGRAGNTEAFF. The CDR3 nucleotides read TGTGCCAGCAGCTTGGGTAGGGCGGGGAACACTGAAGCTTTCTTT.

This chain uses TRBV7-9 with TRBJ2-2, with no clear D. Per the germline V gene, CDR1 is SEHNR and CDR2 is FQNEAQ (reference sequence). CDR3 size: 17 residues. V lost 3 bases and J 0 bases, leaving 14 bases between the germline ends. CDR3 nucleotide sequence: TGTGCCAGCAGCTTCCCACAAACCGTGGCGAACACCGGGGAGCTGTTTTTT. Residues: CASSFPQTVANTGELFF.

The V and J genes are TRBV7-9 and TRBJ2-1, with D tentatively TRBD2 (5 bases). Trimming shortened V by 3 bases and J by 6 bases, and 21 bases separated the two germline ends. Germline CDR1 and CDR2: SEHNR and FQNEAQ (reference sequence). The CDR3 totals 17 residues. This CDR3 reads CASSLGLRFGLRNEQFF. The CDR3, as DNA: TGTGCCAGCAGCTTGGGGTTGCGATTCGGACTGCGCAATGAGCAGTTCTTC. Drawing the rest from reference TRBV7-9 and TRBJ2-1, the complete variable domain is DTGVSQNPRHKITKRGQNVTFRCDPISEHNRLYWYRQTLGQGPEFLTYFQNEAQLEKSRLLSDRFSAERPKGSFSTLEIQRTEQGDSAMYLCASSLGLRFGLRNEQFFGPGTRLTVL.

This chain connects TRBV28 to TRBJ1-5; D gene ambiguous. Per the germline V gene, CDR1 is MDHEN and CDR2 is SYDVKM. The CDR3 runs to 15 residues. V lost 7 bases to trimming and J lost 7 bases, with 20 bases between them. CDR3 amino acids: CASTSSEWFSQPQHF. CDR3 DNA: TGTGCCAGCACTTCTTCGGAGTGGTTTAGCCAGCCCCAGCATTTT.

This clone was seen only once. This chain joins TRBV5-1 and TRBJ1-2; 8 positions match TRBD1. The CDR3 runs to 14 residues. Germline loops: CDR1 SGHRS, CDR2 YFSETQ. The trim removed 3 bases at V and 8 bases at J, leaving 9 bases unmatched. As DNA, the CDR3 is TGCGCCAGCAGCTGGGCCGGGGGACAGGAAGGCTACACCTTC. It codes for CASSWAGGQEGYTF.

The CDR3 here is CATSREAASHLTF. The CDR3 nucleotides are TGTGCCACCAGCCGTGAAGCGGCTTCTCATCTCACCTTC. This chain uses TRBV6-5 with TRBJ1-2, with D uncertain. Germline CDR1 MNHEY, CDR2 SVGAGI. The CDR3 is 13 residues long. Trimming shortened V by 10 bases and J by 13 bases, and 25 bases separated the two germline ends.

V is TRBV6-5 and J is TRBJ1-6, with 8 bases matching TRBD1. The CDR3 runs to 16 residues. CDR1 and CDR2 (germline): MNHEY, SVGAGI. The V gene end was trimmed by 0 bases and the J gene end by 10 bases; junction bases not matched to a gene: 8. The CDR3 sequence is CASSYSRGTGGSPLHF. CDR3 bases: TGTGCCAGCAGTTACTCGAGAGGGACAGGCGGGTCACCCCTCCACTTT.

This clone was recorded a few times. This chain uses TRBV6-2 or TRBV6-3 with TRBJ2-5; the D gene is possibly TRBD2 (7 bases). The germline V and J ends were trimmed by 5 bases and 2 bases, with 12 bases remaining between them. The length of the CDR3 is 14 residues. Germline V gene data show CDR1 as MNHEY and CDR2 as SVGEGT. The CDR3 DNA is TGTGCCAGCAGTGGAGGGGGGGAACAAGAGACCCAGTACTTC. It yields the protein CASSGGGEQETQYF.

In this sample, this clone turned up once. The rearrangement links TRBV6-5 to TRBJ2-7; 7 positions agree with TRBD2. This CDR3 is 13 amino acids long. V trimming: 5 bases; J trimming: 2 bases; junction bases outside the gene matches: 3. Germline assignment: CDR1 MNHEY and CDR2 SVGAGI. The DNA of the CDR3 is TGTGCCAGCAGTCACGGACTAGCCTACGAGCAGTACTTC. Residues: CASSHGLAYEQYF.

This chain links TRBV10-3 with TRBJ2-5, with 9 bases identical to TRBD1. Germline lookup yields CDR1 ENHRY and CDR2 SYGVKD. The CDR3 loop spans 15 amino acids. With 4 bases clipped from V and 2 bases from J, the junction kept 5 bases outside the gene matches. The DNA for the CDR3 is TGTGCCATCAGTGGGATAGGGACAGGGCAAGAGACCCAGTACTTC. Translation: CAISGIGTGQETQYF.

The chain couples TRBV7-9 to TRBJ2-2; D gene ambiguous. The CDR3 is 12 residues long. CDR1 and CDR2 from the germline V gene are SEHNR and FQNEAQ (reference sequence). V was trimmed by 5 bases and J by 8 bases, leaving 9 bases between them. As DNA, the CDR3 is TGTGCCAGCAGCCCGGCGAGGGGGGAGCTGTTTTTT. It codes for CASSPARGELFF. The full variable domain, with the rest looked up from reference TRBV7-9 and TRBJ2-2, is DTGVSQNPRHKITKRGQNVTFRCDPISEHNRLYWYRQTLGQGPEFLTYFQNEAQLEKSRLLSDRFSAERPKGSFSTLEIQRTEQGDSAMYLCASSPARGELFFGEGSRLTVL.

This clone was detected only once. This chain uses TRBV15 with TRBJ2-7; 9 bases match TRBD2. The V gene's germline CDR1 is LNHNV and CDR2 YYDKDF (reference sequence). This CDR3 spans 16 amino acids. The trim removed 1 base at V and 2 bases at J, leaving 6 bases unmatched. The CDR3, as DNA: TGTGCCACCAGCAGAGCCAGCGGGAGGAGGCCCTACGAGCAGTACTTC. As protein: CATSRASGRRPYEQYF.

The chain combines TRBV18 with TRBJ2-1; D is uncertain. The V gene's germline CDR1 is KGHSH and CDR2 LQKENI. The CDR3 is 13 residues long. Between the trimmed V and J ends, which lost 0 bases and 4 bases, there was a span of 4 bases. The CDR3 loop reads CASSPPAYNEQFF. The CDR3 nucleotides are TGTGCCAGCTCACCACCTGCGTACAATGAGCAGTTCTTC.

This clone was counted only a few times. The V call is TRBV27, the J call TRBJ1-2; 7 bases agree with TRBD1. The ends lost 6 bases at V and 5 bases at J; junction bases unmatched: 9. Germline CDR1 is MNHEY and CDR2 is SMNVEV (reference sequence). The CDR3 has 14 amino acids. The CDR3 DNA reads TGTGCCAGCAGCCGAACCGGGACAGCGTATGGCTACACCTTC. It translates to CASSRTGTAYGYTF.

The gene calls are TRBV27 and TRBJ2-7; D is possibly TRBD1 (5 bases). Trimming removed 8 bases from V and 0 bases from J, with 14 bases in between. Germline values: CDR1 MNHEY, CDR2 SMNVEV (reference sequence). The CDR3 loop spans 14 amino acids. The CDR3 spells CASGEIDSSYEQYF. The CDR3 region has the DNA TGTGCCAGCGGGGAAATCGACAGCTCCTACGAGCAGTACTTC.

This rearrangement joins TRBV10-3 to TRBJ1-5; the match to TRBD1 covers 10 bases. The CDR3 runs to 16 residues. The germline V gene encodes CDR1 ENHRY and CDR2 SYGVKD. Trimming took 0 bases from V and 5 from J; bases not matched to a gene: 4. CDR3 bases: TGTGCCATCAGTGAGTCCCCGGGACAGGGGTATCAGCCCCAGCATTTT. As protein: CAISESPGQGYQPQHF.

The CDR3 loop reads CASSFDRRRRAFF. CDR3 DNA: TGTGCCAGCAGCTTCGACAGGAGACGAAGGGCTTTCTTT. The rearrangement joins TRBV5-4 to TRBJ1-1, with D possibly TRBD1 on 6 matching bases. CDR1 and CDR2 from the germline V gene are SGHNT and YYREEE (reference sequence). The ends were cut back, 2 bases at V and 11 bases at J, with 16 bases in the middle. CDR3 length: 13 amino acids. Full variable domain (rest looked up from reference TRBV5-4 and TRBJ1-1): ETGVTQSPTHLIKTRGQQVTLRCSSQSGHNTVSWYQQALGQGPQFIFQYYREEENGRGNFPPRFSGLQFPNYSSELNVNALELDDSALYLCASSFDRRRRAFFGQGTRLTVV.

As concerns this clone: The junction differs from germline at one of its ends, possibly a read error. This chain links TRBV7-2 with TRBJ1-1; TRBD1 matches 8 bases. The CDR3 consists of 15 residues. Germline assignment: CDR1 SGHTA and CDR2 FQGNSA. The CDR3 protein is CASSLDRGSGTEAFF. The CDR3 nucleotides are TGTGCCAGCAGTTTAGACAGGGGCTCGGGGACTGAAGCTTTCTTT. The variable domain in full, completed from reference TRBV7-2 and TRBJ1-1, reads GAGVSQSPSNKVTEKGKDVELRCDPISGHTALYWYRQSLGQGLEFLIYFQGNSAPDKSGLPSDRFSAERTGGSVSTLTIQRTQQEDSAVYLCASSLDRGSGTEAFFGQGTRLTVV.

This clone was seen just once. V usage is TRBV28 and J usage is TRBJ2-2; no clear D gene. The CDR3 sequence is 13 residues long. The germline V and J ends were trimmed by 5 bases and 5 bases, with 9 bases remaining between them. In germline, CDR1 is MDHEN, CDR2 SYDVKM. CDR3 sequence (DNA): TGTGCCAGCAGTCCCCACATGACCGGGGAGCTGTTTTTT. Protein sequence: CASSPHMTGELFF. Combining the CDR3 with reference TRBV28 and TRBJ2-2 gives the whole variable domain DVKVTQSSRYLVKRTGEKVFLECVQDMDHENMFWYRQDPGLGLRLIYFSYDVKMKEKGDIPEGYSVSREKKERFSLILESASTNQTSMYLCASSPHMTGELFFGEGSRLTVL.

The chain links TRBV12-3 or TRBV12-4 to TRBJ2-3, with D hard to call. The V end lost 3 bases, the J end lost 4 bases, and 5 bases lay between the germline ends. The CDR3 runs 12 residues. The CDR3 sequence is CASSFVSDTQYF. The CDR3 DNA is TGTGCCAGCAGTTTCGTATCAGATACGCAGTATTTT.

V usage is TRBV7-9 and J usage is TRBJ1-6; D not resolved. CDR1 SEHNR and CDR2 FQNEAQ come from the germline V gene (reference sequence). This CDR3 is built from 14 residues. Trimming removed 4 bases from V and 7 bases from J, with 11 bases in between. CDR3 DNA sequence: TGTGCCAGCAGCTCGTTGGACTCAAATTCACCCCTCCACTTT. Translated, it gives CASSSLDSNSPLHF.

The rearrangement uses TRBV19 and TRBJ1-3, with 10 bases that match TRBD1. In germline, CDR1 is LNHDA, CDR2 SQIVND (reference sequence). V shed 3 bases and J 3 bases; nucleotides not matched to a gene: 5. CDR3 length: 16 amino acids. The CDR3 DNA is TGTGCCAGTAGTATGCGACAGGGGGCGCTTGGAAACACCATATATTTT. This sequence encodes CASSMRQGALGNTIYF. Looking up the rest from reference TRBV19 and TRBJ1-3 gives the full variable domain: DGGITQSPKYLFRKEGQNVTLSCEQNLNHDAMYWYRQDPGQGLRLIYYSQIVNDFQKGDIAEGYSVSREKKESFPLTVTSAQKNPTAFYLCASSMRQGALGNTIYFGEGSWLTVV.

V usage is TRBV28 and J usage is TRBJ2-1; 8 nucleotides agree with TRBD1. Germline CDR1 and CDR2: MDHEN and SYDVKM. This CDR3 spans 15 amino acids. The ends lost 2 bases at V and 7 bases at J; junction bases unmatched: 7. CDR3 sequence (DNA): TGTGCCAGCAGTTTACGACAGGGGAGTCCAAATGAGCAGTTCTTC. Protein product: CASSLRQGSPNEQFF.

This rearrangement joins TRBV2 to TRBJ2-1; a weak D match, TRBD2 (6 bases). Germline V gene lookup returns CDR1 SNHLY and CDR2 FYNNEI. CDR3 length equals 15 residues. CDR3 in DNA: TGTGCGAGTCGGGAGAAACCGAGCTCCTACAATGAGCAGTTCTTC. Translation gives CASREKPSSYNEQFF. Combining the CDR3 with reference TRBV2 and TRBJ2-1 gives the whole variable domain EPEVTQTPSHQVTQMGQEVILRCVPISNHLYFYWYRQILGQKVEFLVSFYNNEISEKSEIFDDQFSVERPDGSNFTLKIRSTKLEDSAMYFCASREKPSSYNEQFFGPGTRLTVL.

The V call is TRBV7-9, the J call TRBJ2-2; 7 nucleotides agree with TRBD1. The CDR3 extends over 15 amino acids. V was clipped by 5 bases and J by 7 bases; unmatched bases: 10. Germline V gene data show CDR1 as SEHNR and CDR2 as FQNEAQ (reference sequence). As DNA, the CDR3 is TGTGCCAGCAGCCAAAGACAGGGCGGAGGCGGGGAGCTGTTTTTT. This gives the protein CASSQRQGGGGELFF.

V gene TRBV6-1 combines with J gene TRBJ2-7; a possible D gene is TRBD1 (5 bases). The V gene lost 0 bases and the J gene lost 2 bases, with 11 bases spanning the gap. In germline, CDR1 is MNHNS, CDR2 SASEGT. CDR3 length: 15 amino acids. DNA of the CDR3: TGTGCCAGCAGTGAAGCGCTAAGGGGTACCTACGAGCAGTACTTC. It encodes CASSEALRGTYEQYF.

This chain joins TRBV29-1 and TRBJ2-2; D call uncertain. Germline values: CDR1 SQVTM, CDR2 ANQGSEA. V was shortened by 3 bases and J by 2 bases, with 7 bases between the two germline ends. CDR3 length: 13 residues. CDR3 nucleotides: TGCAGCGTTGATGGCGGCAACACCGGGGAGCTGTTTTTT. Amino acid sequence: CSVDGGNTGELFF.

The chain joins TRBV2 to TRBJ2-1, with a possible D match to TRBD2 (5 bases). The CDR3 runs 12 residues. V shed 11 bases and J shed 0 bases, with 8 bases lying between them. Germline V gives CDR1 SNHLY, CDR2 FYNNEI. CDR3 residues: CARGSSYNEQFF. CDR3 coding DNA: TGTGCCCGGGGAAGCTCCTACAATGAGCAGTTCTTC.

The chain is built from TRBV18 and TRBJ2-1, with 8 bases lining up with TRBD2. Germline assignment: CDR1 KGHSH and CDR2 LQKENI. The CDR3 extends over 16 amino acids. After removal of 6 bases from V and 8 bases from J, the junction contained 15 bases not matched to a gene. CDR3 protein: CASSSLREGLIDEQFF. As DNA, the CDR3 is TGTGCCAGCTCTTCACTCCGGGAGGGCCTGATCGATGAGCAGTTCTTC.

The chain carries TRBV11-2 and TRBJ1-4; possibly TRBD1 for D (5 bases). The germline gives CDR1 SGHAT, CDR2 FQNNGV. The CDR3 runs to 13 residues. V was shortened by 2 bases and J by 6 bases, with 7 bases between the two germline ends. The CDR3 spells CASSLLGDEKLFF. The CDR3 bases are TGTGCCAGCAGCTTACTAGGGGATGAAAAACTGTTTTTT.